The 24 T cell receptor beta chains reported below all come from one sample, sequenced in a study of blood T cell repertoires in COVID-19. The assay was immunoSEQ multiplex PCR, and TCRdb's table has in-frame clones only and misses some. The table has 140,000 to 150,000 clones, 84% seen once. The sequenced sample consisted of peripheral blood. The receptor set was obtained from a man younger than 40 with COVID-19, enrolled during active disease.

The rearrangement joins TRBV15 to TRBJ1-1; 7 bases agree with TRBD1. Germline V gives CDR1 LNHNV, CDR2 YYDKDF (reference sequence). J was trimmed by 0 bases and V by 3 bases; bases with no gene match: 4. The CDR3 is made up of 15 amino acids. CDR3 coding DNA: TGTGCCACCAGCAGGGACAGGCTTTTGAACACTGAAGCTTTCTTT. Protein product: CATSRDRLLNTEAFF.

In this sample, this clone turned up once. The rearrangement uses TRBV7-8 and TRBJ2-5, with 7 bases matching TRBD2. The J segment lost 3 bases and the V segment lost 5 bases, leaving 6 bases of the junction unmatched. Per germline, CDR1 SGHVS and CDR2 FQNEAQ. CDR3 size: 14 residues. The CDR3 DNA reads TGTGCCAGCAGCCTAGTTCGGGGGGAAGAGACCCAGTACTTC. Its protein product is CASSLVRGEETQYF.

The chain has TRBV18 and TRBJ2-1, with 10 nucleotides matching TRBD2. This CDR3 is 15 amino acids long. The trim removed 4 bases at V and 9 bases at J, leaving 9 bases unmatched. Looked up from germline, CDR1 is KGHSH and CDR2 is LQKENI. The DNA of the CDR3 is TGTGCCAGCTCACTCCTAGCGGGAGAACTAGGTGAGCAGTTCTTC. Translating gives CASSLLAGELGEQFF. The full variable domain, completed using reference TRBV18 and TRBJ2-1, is NAGVMQNPRHLVRRRGQEARLRCSPMKGHSHVYWYRQLPEEGLKFMVYLQKENIIDESGMPKERFSAEFPKEGPSILRIQQVVRGDSAAYFCASSLLAGELGEQFFGPGTRLTVL.

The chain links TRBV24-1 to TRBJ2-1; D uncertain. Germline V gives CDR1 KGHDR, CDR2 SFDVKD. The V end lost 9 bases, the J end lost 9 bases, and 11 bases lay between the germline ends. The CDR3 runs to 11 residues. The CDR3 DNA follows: TGTGCCACCGGGCAAACTGGTGAGCAGTTCTTC. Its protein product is CATGQTGEQFF.

CDR3 DNA sequence: TGTGCCAGCAGCTCAGTAATGAACACTGAAGCTTTCTTT. Amino acids: CASSSVMNTEAFF. This chain links TRBV7-3 with TRBJ1-1; D gene uncertain. Deletions cut 4 bases from V and 0 bases from J, with 6 bases between. Germline V gene lookup returns CDR1 SGHTA and CDR2 FQGTGA. The CDR3 spans 13 residues. Based on the CDR3 plus reference TRBV7-3 and TRBJ1-1, the full variable domain is GAGVSQTPSNKVTEKGKYVELRCDPISGHTALYWYRQSLGQGPEFLIYFQGTGAADDSGLPNDRFFAVRPEGSVSTLKIQRTERGDSAVYLCASSSVMNTEAFFGQGTRLTVV.

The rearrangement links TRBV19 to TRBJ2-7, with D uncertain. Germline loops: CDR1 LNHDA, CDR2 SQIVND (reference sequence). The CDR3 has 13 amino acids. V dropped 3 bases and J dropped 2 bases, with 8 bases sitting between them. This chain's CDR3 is CASSITPTYEQYF. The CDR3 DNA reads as TGTGCCAGTAGTATTACACCAACCTACGAGCAGTACTTC.

This chain's CDR3 is CASSAQAGSFGNTIYF. The CDR3 DNA is TGTGCCAGCAGCGCCCAGGCAGGGTCGTTTGGAAACACCATATATTTT. This chain links TRBV14 with TRBJ1-3, with D possibly being TRBD1 (5 bases). Trimming removed 5 bases from V and 3 bases from J, with 17 bases in between. Per germline, CDR1 SGHDN and CDR2 FVKESK. CDR3 length: 16 amino acids.

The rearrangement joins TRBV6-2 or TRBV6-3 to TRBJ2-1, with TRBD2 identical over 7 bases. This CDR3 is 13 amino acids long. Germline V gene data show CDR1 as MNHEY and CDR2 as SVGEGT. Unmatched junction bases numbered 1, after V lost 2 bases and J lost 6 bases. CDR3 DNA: TGTGCCAGCAGTTACGGGGGGGGCAATGAGCAGTTCTTC. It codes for CASSYGGGNEQFF.

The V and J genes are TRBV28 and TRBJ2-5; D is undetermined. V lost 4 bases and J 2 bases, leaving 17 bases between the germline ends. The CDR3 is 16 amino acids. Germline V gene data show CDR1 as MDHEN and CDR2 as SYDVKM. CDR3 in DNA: TGTGCCAGCAGTTCGATACTAACTTGGAAACAAGAGACCCAGTACTTC. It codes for CASSSILTWKQETQYF.

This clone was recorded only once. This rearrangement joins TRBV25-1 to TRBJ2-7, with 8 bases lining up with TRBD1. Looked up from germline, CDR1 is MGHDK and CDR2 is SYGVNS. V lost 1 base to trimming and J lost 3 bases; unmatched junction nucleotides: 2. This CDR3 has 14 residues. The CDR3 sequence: CASSESGTGYEQYF. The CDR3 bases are TGTGCCAGCAGTGAATCCGGGACAGGCTACGAGCAGTACTTC.

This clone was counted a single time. The CDR3 nucleotides are TGTGCCAGCAGCACCCGGCACGGGACAGGGTTTGGAAACACCATATATTTT. Translation: CASSTRHGTGFGNTIYF. V is TRBV9 and J is TRBJ1-3, with TRBD1 matching over 9 bases. Per germline, CDR1 SGDLS and CDR2 YYNGEE. After removal of 4 bases from V and 3 bases from J, the junction contained 11 bases not matched to a gene. The CDR3 totals 17 residues.

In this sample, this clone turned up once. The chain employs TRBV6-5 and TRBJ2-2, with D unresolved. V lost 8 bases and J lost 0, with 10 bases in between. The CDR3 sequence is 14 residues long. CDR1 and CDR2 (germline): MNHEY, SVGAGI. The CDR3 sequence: CASVKTANTGELFF. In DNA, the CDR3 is TGTGCCAGCGTCAAAACGGCGAACACCGGGGAGCTGTTTTTT.

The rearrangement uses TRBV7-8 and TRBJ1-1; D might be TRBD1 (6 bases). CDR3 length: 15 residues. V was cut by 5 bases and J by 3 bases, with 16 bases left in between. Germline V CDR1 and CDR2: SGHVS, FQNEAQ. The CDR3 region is CASSLIFPGDTEAFF. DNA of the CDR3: TGTGCCAGCAGCCTGATTTTTCCAGGGGACACTGAAGCTTTCTTT.

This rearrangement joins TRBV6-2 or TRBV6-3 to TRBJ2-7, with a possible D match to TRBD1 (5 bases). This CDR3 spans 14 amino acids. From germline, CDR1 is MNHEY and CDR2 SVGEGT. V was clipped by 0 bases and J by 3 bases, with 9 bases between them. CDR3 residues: CASSYSIQGYEQYF. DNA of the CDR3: TGTGCCAGCAGTTACTCGATTCAGGGCTACGAGCAGTACTTC.

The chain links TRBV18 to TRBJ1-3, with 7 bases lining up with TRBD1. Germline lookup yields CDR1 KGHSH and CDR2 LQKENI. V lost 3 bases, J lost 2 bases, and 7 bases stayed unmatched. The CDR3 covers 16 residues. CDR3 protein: CASSPSRDSPGNTIYF. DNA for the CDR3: TGTGCCAGCTCACCCTCCCGGGACAGCCCTGGAAACACCATATATTTT.

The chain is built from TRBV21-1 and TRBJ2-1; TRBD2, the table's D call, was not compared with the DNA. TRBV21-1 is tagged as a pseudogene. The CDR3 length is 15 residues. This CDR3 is CASTAGGPRKGEQFF. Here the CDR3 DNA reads TGTGCCAGCACAGCGGGAGGGCCCCGGAAGGGTGAGCAGTTCTTC.

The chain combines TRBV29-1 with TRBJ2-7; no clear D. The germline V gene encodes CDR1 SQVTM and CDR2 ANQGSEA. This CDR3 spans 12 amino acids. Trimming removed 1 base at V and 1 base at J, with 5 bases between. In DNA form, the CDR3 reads TGCAGCGTTGAAGCCACATCCTACGAGCAGTACTTC. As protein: CSVEATSYEQYF.

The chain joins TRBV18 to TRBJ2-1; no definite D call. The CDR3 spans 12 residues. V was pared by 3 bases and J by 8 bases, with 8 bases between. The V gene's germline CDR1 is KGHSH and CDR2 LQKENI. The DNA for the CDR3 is TGTGCCAGCTCACCCGGTCTCGATGAGCAGTTCTTC. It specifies CASSPGLDEQFF.

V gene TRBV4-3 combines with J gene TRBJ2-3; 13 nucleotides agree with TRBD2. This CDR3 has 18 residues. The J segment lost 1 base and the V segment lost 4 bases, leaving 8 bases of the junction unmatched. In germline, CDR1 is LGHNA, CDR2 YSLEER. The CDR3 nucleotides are TGCGCCAGCAGCCCCCGGACTAGCGGGAGTAGTGGCACAGATACGCAGTATTTT. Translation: CASSPRTSGSSGTDTQYF.

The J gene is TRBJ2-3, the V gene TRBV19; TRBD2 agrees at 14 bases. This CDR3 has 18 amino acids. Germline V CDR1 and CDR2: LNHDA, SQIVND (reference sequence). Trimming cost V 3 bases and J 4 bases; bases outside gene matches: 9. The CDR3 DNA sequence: TGTGCCAGTAGTATGGGACGGACTAGCGGGAGGTTGGCAGATACGCAGTATTTT. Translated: CASSMGRTSGRLADTQYF.

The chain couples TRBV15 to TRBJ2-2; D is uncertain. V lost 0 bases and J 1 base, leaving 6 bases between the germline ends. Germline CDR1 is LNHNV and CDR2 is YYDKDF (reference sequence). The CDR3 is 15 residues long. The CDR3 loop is CATSRDPGNTGELFF. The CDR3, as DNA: TGTGCCACCAGCAGAGATCCGGGGAACACCGGGGAGCTGTTTTTT. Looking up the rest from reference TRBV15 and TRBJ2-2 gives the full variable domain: DAMVIQNPRYQVTQFGKPVTLSCSQTLNHNVMYWYQQKSSQAPKLLFHYYDKDFNNEADTPDNFQSRRPNTSFCFLDIRSPGLGDTAMYLCATSRDPGNTGELFFGEGSRLTVL.

CDR3 loop: CASSSGTFTDTQYF. CDR3 bases: TGTGCCAGCAGCTCAGGCACATTCACAGATACGCAGTATTTT. This sequence joins TRBV5-6 and TRBJ2-3, with D unresolved. The CDR3 spans 14 residues. Deletions cut 3 bases from V and 2 bases from J, with 10 bases between. The germline V gene has CDR1 SGHDT and CDR2 YYEEEE.

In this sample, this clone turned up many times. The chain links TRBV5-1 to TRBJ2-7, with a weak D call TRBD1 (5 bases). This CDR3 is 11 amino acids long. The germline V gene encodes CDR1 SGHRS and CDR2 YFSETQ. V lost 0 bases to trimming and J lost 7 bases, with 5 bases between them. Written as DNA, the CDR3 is TGCGCCAGCAGCTTGGACAGGGAGCAGTACTTC. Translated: CASSLDREQYF. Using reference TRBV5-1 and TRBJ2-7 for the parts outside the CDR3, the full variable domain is KAGVTQTPRYLIKTRGQQVTLSCSPISGHRSVSWYQQTPGQGLQFLFEYFSETQRNKGNFPGRFSGRQFSNSRSEMNVSTLELGDSALYLCASSLDREQYFGPGTRLTVT.

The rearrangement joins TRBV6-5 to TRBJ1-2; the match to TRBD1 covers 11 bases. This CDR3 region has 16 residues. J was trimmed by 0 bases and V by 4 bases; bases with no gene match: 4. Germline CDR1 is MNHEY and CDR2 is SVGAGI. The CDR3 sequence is CASSSRDRGANYGYTF. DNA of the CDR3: TGTGCCAGCAGTTCCCGGGACAGGGGGGCTAACTATGGCTACACCTTC.